This TCR beta chain was identified during a study of cytomegalovirus exposure and HLA in healthy donors. Study-level results: In terms of immune exposure information, only CMV serostatus was available. TCR beta sequences reportedly predicted most subjects' HLA-A and HLA-B alleles accurately. Productive rates of about 87% or about 30% were seen for most TCR beta V segments in an earlier analysis.

As regards this clone: Its cognate antigen is unknown.

The V segment lost 6 bases and the J segment 4 bases; nucleotides outside the gene matches: 7. CDR3 size: 15 residues. Germline CDR1 and CDR2: MDHEN and SYDVKM. PCR used 60 Vbeta primers and 13 Jbeta primers. Measured with immunoSEQ multiplex PCR; TCRdb has only the in-frame clones, and not every one. The sample records about 140,000 clones, roughly 80% being singletons. This chain connects TRBV28 to TRBJ2-3; TRBD2 agrees at 10 bases. The material sequenced was PBMCs. This receptor was identified in a female donor in good health and CMV-seronegative. The CDR3 sequence is CASRLTSGQADTQYF. The CDR3 nucleotides read TGTGCCAGCAGGTTGACTAGCGGGCAGGCAGATACGCAGTATTTT.